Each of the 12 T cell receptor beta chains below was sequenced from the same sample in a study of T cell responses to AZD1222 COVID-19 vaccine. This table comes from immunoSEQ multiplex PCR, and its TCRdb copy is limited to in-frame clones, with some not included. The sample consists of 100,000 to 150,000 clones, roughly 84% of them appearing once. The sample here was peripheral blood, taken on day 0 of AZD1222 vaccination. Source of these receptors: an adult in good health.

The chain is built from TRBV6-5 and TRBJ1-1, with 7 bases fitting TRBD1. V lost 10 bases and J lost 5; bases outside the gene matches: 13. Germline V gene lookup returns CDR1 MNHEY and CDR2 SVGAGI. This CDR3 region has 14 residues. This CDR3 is CATQGPARGTEAFF. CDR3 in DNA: TGTGCCACCCAAGGGCCGGCCAGGGGGACTGAAGCTTTCTTT.

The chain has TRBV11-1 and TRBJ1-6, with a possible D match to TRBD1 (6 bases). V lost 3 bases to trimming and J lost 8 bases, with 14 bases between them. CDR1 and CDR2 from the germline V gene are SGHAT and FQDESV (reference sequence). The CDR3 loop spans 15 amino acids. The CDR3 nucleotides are TGTGCCAGCAGCTTTCTGGGACAAGGGGATTCACCCCTCCACTTT. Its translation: CASSFLGQGDSPLHF.

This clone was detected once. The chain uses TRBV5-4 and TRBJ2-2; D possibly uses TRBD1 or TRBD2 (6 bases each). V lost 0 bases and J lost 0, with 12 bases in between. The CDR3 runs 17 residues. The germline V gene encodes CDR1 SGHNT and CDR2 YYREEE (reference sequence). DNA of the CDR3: TGTGCCAGCAGCTTGGTTACGGGGGCGACGAACACCGGGGAGCTGTTTTTT. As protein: CASSLVTGATNTGELFF.

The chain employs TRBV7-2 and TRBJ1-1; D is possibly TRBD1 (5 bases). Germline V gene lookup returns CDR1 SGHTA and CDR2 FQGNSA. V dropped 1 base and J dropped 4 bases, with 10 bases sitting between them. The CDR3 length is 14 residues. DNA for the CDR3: TGTGCCAGCAGCTTAGGGGGGGAAGGCACTGAAGCTTTCTTT. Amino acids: CASSLGGEGTEAFF. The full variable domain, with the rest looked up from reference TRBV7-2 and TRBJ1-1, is GAGVSQSPSNKVTEKGKDVELRCDPISGHTALYWYRQSLGQGLEFLIYFQGNSAPDKSGLPSDRFSAERTGGSVSTLTIQRTQQEDSAVYLCASSLGGEGTEAFFGQGTRLTVV.

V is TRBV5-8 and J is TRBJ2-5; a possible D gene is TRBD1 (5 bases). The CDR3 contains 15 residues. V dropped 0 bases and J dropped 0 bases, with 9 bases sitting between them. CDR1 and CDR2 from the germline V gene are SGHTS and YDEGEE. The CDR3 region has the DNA TGTGCCAGCAGCTTGGGGACACGGTACCAAGAGACCCAGTACTTC. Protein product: CASSLGTRYQETQYF.

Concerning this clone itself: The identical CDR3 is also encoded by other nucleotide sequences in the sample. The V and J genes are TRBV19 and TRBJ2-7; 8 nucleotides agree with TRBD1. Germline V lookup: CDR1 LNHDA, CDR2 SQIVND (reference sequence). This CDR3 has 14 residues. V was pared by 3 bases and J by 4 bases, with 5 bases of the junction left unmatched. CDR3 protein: CASSMGQGAYEQYF. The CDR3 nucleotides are TGTGCCAGTAGTATGGGGCAGGGGGCTTACGAGCAGTACTTC.

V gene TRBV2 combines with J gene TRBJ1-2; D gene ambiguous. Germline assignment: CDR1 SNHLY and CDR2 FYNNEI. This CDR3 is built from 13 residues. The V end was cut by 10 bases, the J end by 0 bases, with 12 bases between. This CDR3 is CANATNANYGYTF. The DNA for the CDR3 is TGTGCCAACGCGACAAATGCTAACTATGGCTACACCTTC.

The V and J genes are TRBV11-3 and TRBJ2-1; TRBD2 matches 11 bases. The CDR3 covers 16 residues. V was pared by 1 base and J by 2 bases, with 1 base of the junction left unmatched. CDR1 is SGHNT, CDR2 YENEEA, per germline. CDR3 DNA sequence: TGTGCCAGCAGCTTAGCTAGCGGGGGGCCCTACAATGAGCAGTTCTTC. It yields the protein CASSLASGGPYNEQFF.

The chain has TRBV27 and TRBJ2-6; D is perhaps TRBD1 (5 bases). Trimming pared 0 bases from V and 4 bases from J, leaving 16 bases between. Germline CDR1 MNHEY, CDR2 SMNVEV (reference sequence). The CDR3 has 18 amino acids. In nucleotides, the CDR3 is TGTGCCAGCAGTTTATCACTCCACCTCAGGGCCGGGGCCAACGTCCTGACTTTC. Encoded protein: CASSLSLHLRAGANVLTF.

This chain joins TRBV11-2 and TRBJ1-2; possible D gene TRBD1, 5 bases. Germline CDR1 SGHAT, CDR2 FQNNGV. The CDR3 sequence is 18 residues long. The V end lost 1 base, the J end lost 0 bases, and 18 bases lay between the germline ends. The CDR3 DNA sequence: TGTGCCAGCAGCTTAGTTGGGGGGTCTCGAGTAACTAACTATGGCTACACCTTC. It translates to CASSLVGGSRVTNYGYTF.

CDR3 nucleotides: TGTGCCAGCAGCCAGGTCAGGAACTATGGCTACACCTTC. It translates to CASSQVRNYGYTF. V is TRBV7-2 and J is TRBJ1-2; D remains unclear. With 5 bases removed from V and 2 bases from J, the gap between germline ends came to 9 bases. Germline V gives CDR1 SGHTA, CDR2 FQGNSA. This CDR3 contains 13 residues.

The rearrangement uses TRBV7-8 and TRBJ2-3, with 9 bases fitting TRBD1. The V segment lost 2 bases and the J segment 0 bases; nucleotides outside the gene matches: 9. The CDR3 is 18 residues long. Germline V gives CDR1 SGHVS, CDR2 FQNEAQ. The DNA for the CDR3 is TGTGCCAGCAGCTTATATGGCGGACAGGGGTTTAGCACAGATACGCAGTATTTT. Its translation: CASSLYGGQGFSTDTQYF.